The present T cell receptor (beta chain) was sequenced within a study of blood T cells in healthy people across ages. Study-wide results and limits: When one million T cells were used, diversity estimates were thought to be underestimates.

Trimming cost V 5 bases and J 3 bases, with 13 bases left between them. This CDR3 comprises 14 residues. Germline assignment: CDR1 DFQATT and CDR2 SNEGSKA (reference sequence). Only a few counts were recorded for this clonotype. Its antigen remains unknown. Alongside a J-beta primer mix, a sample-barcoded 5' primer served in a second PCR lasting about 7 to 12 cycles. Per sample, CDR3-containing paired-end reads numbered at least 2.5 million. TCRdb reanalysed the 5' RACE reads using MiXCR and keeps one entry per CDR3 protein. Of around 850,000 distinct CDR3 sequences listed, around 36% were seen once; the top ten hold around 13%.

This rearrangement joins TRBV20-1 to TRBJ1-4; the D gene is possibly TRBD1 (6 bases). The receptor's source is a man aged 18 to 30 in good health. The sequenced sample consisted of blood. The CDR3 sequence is CSALGGGANEKLFF. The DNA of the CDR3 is TGCAGTGCTCTGGGAGGGGGAGCTAATGAAAAACTGTTTTTT.